This TCR beta chain is from a study of T cell responses to AZD1222 COVID-19 vaccine. Germline CDR1 and CDR2: MDHEN and SYDVKM. CDR3 length: 15 amino acids. Trimming left V 2 bases short and J 10 bases short, with 18 bases between. The sample holds a few counts of this clone. Measured with immunoSEQ multiplex PCR; TCRdb has only the in-frame clones, and not every one. The sample has some 200,000 clones, roughly 92% seen once. This TCR was sampled from an adult who received the AZD1222 COVID-19 vaccine. The chain links TRBV28 to TRBJ2-1; tentative D call: TRBD2 (5 bases). This specimen was peripheral blood, taken 28 days after the second AZD1222 dose. The CDR3 nucleotides read TGTGCCAGCAGTTTACCCTTCGTGAGTTCGGGGGAGCAGTTCTTC. It specifies CASSLPFVSSGEQFF.